Reported below is one T cell receptor beta chain. The source of the sample is a study of T-cell reconstitution after alpha-beta-depleted transplantation in children. A library of TCRbeta sequences, prepared with unique molecular identifiers, was generated. One entry per CDR3 protein results from TCRdb running MiXCR on the PCR reads. This table holds about 640,000 distinct CDR3 sequences, approximately 17% found once. This TCR was sampled from a human donor who donated a stem cell graft to a child with acute myeloid leukemia. The input for sequencing was PBMCs from the stem cell graft donor, taken from the stem cell graft.

The CDR3 spells CASSIGQGVAGYTF. Here the CDR3 DNA reads TGTGCCAGCAGCATAGGACAGGGGGTGGCTGGCTACACCTTC. The V call is TRBV5-6, the J call TRBJ1-2; 10 bases are a match to TRBD1. The CDR3 runs 14 residues. Germline trimming cut 4 bases from V and 7 bases from J; bases unmatched to any gene: 7. Germline V CDR1 and CDR2: SGHDT, YYEEEE.